These 17 T cell receptor beta chains were all obtained from the same sample, sequenced in a study of radiotherapy plus CTLA-4 blockade in lung cancer. Profiling relied on immunoSEQ multiplex PCR, and the TCRdb table lists in-frame clones only, not all of them. The table records 80,000 to 100,000 clones, roughly four fifths of them present only once. The material was peripheral blood, obtained from a patient treated with radiotherapy plus ipilimumab. The receptor set was obtained from a human donor with non-small cell lung cancer who had a partial response to radiotherapy plus ipilimumab.

This clone was detected a few times. This rearrangement joins TRBV6-1 to TRBJ2-7; TRBD2 agrees at 9 bases. This CDR3 is built from 15 residues. Germline loops: CDR1 MNHNS, CDR2 SASEGT. V shed 2 bases and J 3 bases; nucleotides not matched to a gene: 5. CDR3 in DNA: TGTGCCAGCAGTGAACAGTTAGCGGGAGTCTACGAGCAGTACTTC. Translation: CASSEQLAGVYEQYF.

This chain joins TRBV2 and TRBJ2-2, with D maybe TRBD2 (6 bases). This CDR3 comprises 13 residues. Germline values: CDR1 SNHLY, CDR2 FYNNEI. V gave up 8 bases and J gave up 4 bases, with 11 bases separating them. The CDR3 nucleotides are TGTGCCAGCCGAGGAGGGCGCACCGGGGAGCTGTTTTTT. It is translated as CASRGGRTGELFF. Drawing the rest from reference TRBV2 and TRBJ2-2, the complete variable domain is EPEVTQTPSHQVTQMGQEVILRCVPISNHLYFYWYRQILGQKVEFLVSFYNNEISEKSEIFDDQFSVERPDGSNFTLKIRSTKLEDSAMYFCASRGGRTGELFFGEGSRLTVL.

This rearrangement joins TRBV19 to TRBJ1-5; TRBD1 matches at 7 bases. Germline lookup yields CDR1 LNHDA and CDR2 SQIVND (reference sequence). The CDR3 is 17 residues long. V lost 7 bases and J lost 6; bases outside the gene matches: 18. CDR3: CASTTFEGRGVGQPQHF. CDR3 DNA: TGTGCCAGTACCACCTTCGAGGGCAGGGGGGTTGGTCAGCCCCAGCATTTT.

The chain carries TRBV11-2 and TRBJ1-2, with 8 bases lining up with TRBD1. This CDR3 spans 13 amino acids. Per germline, CDR1 SGHAT and CDR2 FQNNGV. Losses at the gene ends were 1 base for V and 6 bases for J; bases not matched to a gene: 1. The CDR3 DNA reads as TGTGCCAGCAGCTTAGGACAGGGGAATGGCTACACCTTC. Translated, it gives CASSLGQGNGYTF.

The V and J genes are TRBV9 and TRBJ2-7; 10 nucleotides line up with TRBD2. V shed 3 bases, J shed 3 bases, and the junction held 3 bases outside the gene matches. This CDR3 comprises 14 residues. In germline, CDR1 is SGDLS, CDR2 YYNGEE. CDR3 bases: TGTGCCAGCAGCGCCGGGACTAGCGTCTACGAGCAGTACTTC. Protein sequence: CASSAGTSVYEQYF. The full variable domain, in which reference TRBV9 and TRBJ2-7 provide the parts outside the CDR3, is DSGVTQTPKHLITATGQRVTLRCSPRSGDLSVYWYQQSLDQGLQFLIQYYNGEERAKGNILERFSAQQFPDLHSELNLSSLELGDSALYFCASSAGTSVYEQYFGPGTRLTVT.

The V gene is TRBV10-2, the J gene TRBJ2-2; D is perhaps TRBD2 (5 bases). The CDR3 contains 14 residues. Between the trimmed V and J ends, which lost 11 bases and 6 bases, there was a span of 19 bases. Germline V gene lookup returns CDR1 WSHSY and CDR2 SAAADI. CDR3 bases: TGCGCCTCCTCCGGGGAGTTATCGGCCGGGGAGCTGTTTTTT. This sequence encodes CASSGELSAGELFF.

The chain joins TRBV7-8 to TRBJ2-1; TRBD1 matches at 7 bases. Germline V CDR1 and CDR2: SGHVS, FQNEAQ. V gave up 0 bases and J gave up 3 bases; unmatched junction bases: 2. CDR3 length equals 15 residues. The CDR3 here is CASSLAGQLYNEQFF. In DNA form, the CDR3 reads TGTGCCAGCAGCTTAGCGGGACAGCTCTACAATGAGCAGTTCTTC. Complete variable domain (other parts from reference TRBV7-8 and TRBJ2-1): GAGVSQSPRYKVAKRGQDVALRCDPISGHVSLFWYQQALGQGPEFLTYFQNEAQLDKSGLPSDRFFAERPEGSVSTLKIQRTQQEDSAVYLCASSLAGQLYNEQFFGPGTRLTVL.

This sequence joins TRBV19 and TRBJ1-4; 7 nucleotides align to TRBD1. Trimming removed 8 bases from V and 7 bases from J; junction bases left unmatched: 25. Per germline, CDR1 LNHDA and CDR2 SQIVND (reference sequence). This CDR3 region has 19 residues. The CDR3 DNA is TGTGCCAGTGCCAGTATGCGCGGGACAGTAGGAGCCGGACGTGAAAAACTGTTTTTT. Translation gives CASASMRGTVGAGREKLFF. The full variable domain, with the rest looked up from reference TRBV19 and TRBJ1-4, is DGGITQSPKYLFRKEGQNVTLSCEQNLNHDAMYWYRQDPGQGLRLIYYSQIVNDFQKGDIAEGYSVSREKKESFPLTVTSAQKNPTAFYLCASASMRGTVGAGREKLFFGSGTQLSVL.

Regarding this clone: This sample also contains other DNA sequences that code for the same CDR3. The chain uses TRBV5-4 and TRBJ2-1; D uncertain. The CDR3 loop spans 16 amino acids. Germline V gives CDR1 SGHNT, CDR2 YYREEE (reference sequence). The ends were cut back, 1 base at V and 3 bases at J, with 14 bases in the middle. Written as DNA, the CDR3 is TGTGCCAGCAGCTTGACCCCGGAGTCCCTCTACAATGAGCAGTTCTTC. Amino acids: CASSLTPESLYNEQFF.

This chain uses TRBV9 with TRBJ2-7; 11 bases line up with TRBD1. Germline values: CDR1 SGDLS, CDR2 YYNGEE. The CDR3 spans 18 residues. V dropped 4 bases and J dropped 4; count of bases not matched to a gene: 16. DNA for the CDR3: TGTGCCAGCAGCCCTTGGACAGGGGGCGCGGCGGCCGGTTACGAGCAGTACTTC. Translating gives CASSPWTGGAAAGYEQYF.

The chain links TRBV5-5 to TRBJ2-7; TRBD1 matches at 11 bases. The V gene's germline CDR1 is SGHKS and CDR2 YYEKEE (reference sequence). This CDR3 spans 15 amino acids. Trimming at V came to 0 bases and at J to 3 bases, leaving 2 bases not matched to a gene. In nucleotides, the CDR3 is TGTGCCAGCAGCTTGGAGGGGACAGGGGGCTACGAGCAGTACTTC. Translating it yields CASSLEGTGGYEQYF.

V is TRBV5-4 and J is TRBJ2-5; possible D gene TRBD1, 5 bases. The CDR3 length is 13 residues. Between the trimmed V and J ends, which lost 0 bases and 7 bases, there was a span of 10 bases. CDR1 SGHNT and CDR2 YYREEE come from the germline V gene (reference sequence). CDR3 protein: CASSLDRIATQYF. The CDR3 nucleotides are TGTGCCAGCAGCTTGGACAGGATAGCGACCCAGTACTTC. The entire variable domain, with the rest obtained from reference TRBV5-4 and TRBJ2-5, is as follows: ETGVTQSPTHLIKTRGQQVTLRCSSQSGHNTVSWYQQALGQGPQFIFQYYREEENGRGNFPPRFSGLQFPNYSSELNVNALELDDSALYLCASSLDRIATQYFGPGTRLLVL.

This sequence joins TRBV10-3 and TRBJ2-7; weak D call: TRBD1 (5 bases). Germline CDR1 ENHRY, CDR2 SYGVKD. With 8 bases removed from V and 0 bases from J, the gap between germline ends came to 8 bases. The CDR3 is 12 residues long. In nucleotides, the CDR3 is TGTGCCATCGGGGCAGTCTCCTACGAGCAGTACTTC. This encodes CAIGAVSYEQYF.

The V call is TRBV28, the J call TRBJ2-5; TRBD2 might be the D (7 bases). The CDR3 runs to 13 residues. From germline, CDR1 is MDHEN and CDR2 SYDVKM. The germline V and J ends were trimmed by 6 bases and 4 bases, with 12 bases remaining between them. CDR3 residues: CASRQGGGETQYF. For the CDR3, the DNA is TGTGCCAGCAGACAGGGCGGGGGAGAGACCCAGTACTTC.

The chain has TRBV7-3 and TRBJ2-3; TRBD1 matches at 8 bases. This CDR3 has 16 amino acids. V dropped 3 bases and J dropped 4; count of bases not matched to a gene: 9. The V gene's germline CDR1 is SGHTA and CDR2 FQGTGA. CDR3 sequence: CASSLGQGAVADTQYF. In nucleotides, the CDR3 is TGTGCCAGCAGCTTGGGGCAGGGGGCCGTGGCAGATACGCAGTATTTT.

V usage is TRBV30 and J usage is TRBJ1-4, with D perhaps TRBD1 (6 bases). The CDR3 covers 14 residues. V lost 5 bases and J 11 bases, leaving 21 bases between the germline ends. In germline, CDR1 is GTSNPN, CDR2 SVGIG (reference sequence). This chain's CDR3 is CAWGWTDARKKLFF. The CDR3 coding sequence is TGTGCCTGGGGATGGACAGACGCTAGAAAGAAACTGTTTTTT.

The chain's CDR3 is CASSLARTADTQYF. In DNA form, the CDR3 reads TGCGCCAGCAGCTTGGCCAGAACAGCAGATACGCAGTATTTT. The V call is TRBV5-1, the J call TRBJ2-3; no firm D call. The CDR3 runs to 14 residues. Germline CDR1 SGHRS, CDR2 YFSETQ. The germline V and J ends were trimmed by 0 bases and 4 bases, with 9 bases remaining between them. The full variable domain, with the rest looked up from reference TRBV5-1 and TRBJ2-3, is KAGVTQTPRYLIKTRGQQVTLSCSPISGHRSVSWYQQTPGQGLQFLFEYFSETQRNKGNFPGRFSGRQFSNSRSEMNVSTLELGDSALYLCASSLARTADTQYFGPGTRLTVL.